The present TCR beta chain was sequenced within a study of T-cell memory formation after mild COVID-19 (dated by TCRdb to the early 2020s). Describing the broader study: Most TCR sequence clusters were specific to one of the two donors. T-cell clones expanding and contracting after mild COVID-19 in a couple of donors were tracked by longitudinal TCRalpha and TCRbeta repertoire sequencing. The cohort comprised two young, previously healthy adult volunteers, one female and one male.

The germline V gene (reference sequence) sets CDR1 to SEHNR and CDR2 to FQNEAQ. Germline trimming amounts to 1 base on V and 0 bases on J, with 1 as the count of junction bases outside the gene matches. The cysteine opens and the phenylalanine closes a CDR3 of 15 amino acids. Kept here is only the CDR3 DNA, which spans 45 bases and is read in frame from base 1. General study outcomes and caveats: Whether the second-wave clones peaking on day 37 were SARS-CoV-2 specific was not confirmed. Contracting CD4+ clones were found mainly in CM and EM memory subsets, while CD8+ clones were enriched in EMRA. Clones that contracted from day 15 to 85 showed balanced CD4/CD8 phenotypes, whereas a second wave of clones that expanded from day 15 to 37 leaned towards CD4+. Only a couple of mild cases were covered by the study, and larger cohorts that include severe cases with pre-infection samples were considered necessary. Some responding clones were found in pre-infection memory, which suggests that pre-existing cross-reactive memory T cells took part in the SARS-CoV-2 response.

On this clonotype itself: No cognate antigen has been identified for it. Per-nucleotide qualities are absent, and no much larger clonotype sits a single base away.

PBMCs were isolated by Ficoll-Paque density gradient centrifugation. Sequencing instrument: Illumina NovaSeq 6000. cDNA libraries for TCRalpha and TCRbeta were prepared by 5'RACE using constant-segment primers, with sample barcodes and unique molecular identifiers added. Trizol reagent was used to extract RNA from every sample. Amplification of the libraries took two PCR steps, and the second step added a second sample barcode plus Illumina TruSeq adapters. Sequencing of the libraries was done on an Illumina NovaSeq, producing 2 x 150 bp paired-end reads. As for how the authors treated the data: With migec v1.2.7, reads were demultiplexed and then collapsed into UMI-guided consensus sequences. Using mixcr v2.1.11, the UMI consensuses were aligned to TRA and TRB V and J templates and assembled into clonotypes. A clonotype was counted as expanded or contracted only when both edgeR and NoisET called the clonotype significant, with the noise models trained on biological replicates. edgeR calls used a false discovery rate-adjusted p below 0.01 and a log2 fold-change threshold of 1. PCA with hierarchical clustering of max-normalized trajectories of the 1000 most abundant clonotypes was used as exploratory dynamics analysis. Each responding clone was given a CD4 or CD8 phenotype based on the CD4+ and CD8+ repertoires, which had been sequenced separately. TCRdb reprocessed the public reads (quality trimming at Q25 with fastp, clone calling with MiXCR) and kept in-frame beta chains. Every distinct CDR3 protein forms one entry, paired with its most common genes and DNA. In this record, the V and J calls reflect TCRdb's handling and not the investigators' own analysis. In all, the sample holds some 48,000 distinct CDR3 sequences, and roughly an eighth of those were seen once. The ten largest clones capture 24% of the sample.

Sequences were obtained from PBMCs or a T cell subset sorted from them (not recorded which). The V and J segments used are TRBV7-9 and TRBJ1-1; TRBD1 fits 8 bases in the junction. This TCR came from a man between 18 and 35 years old who had mild COVID-19 (a few samples of this study predate the infection). The sample titles of this study are shuffled in the database, so cell type and time point are left out; the donor was told from shared clones. The CDR3 loop reads CASSLGQGLNTEAFF. The DNA sequence is given as TGTGCCAGCAGCTTAGGACAGGGGTTGAACACTGAAGCTTTCTTT.